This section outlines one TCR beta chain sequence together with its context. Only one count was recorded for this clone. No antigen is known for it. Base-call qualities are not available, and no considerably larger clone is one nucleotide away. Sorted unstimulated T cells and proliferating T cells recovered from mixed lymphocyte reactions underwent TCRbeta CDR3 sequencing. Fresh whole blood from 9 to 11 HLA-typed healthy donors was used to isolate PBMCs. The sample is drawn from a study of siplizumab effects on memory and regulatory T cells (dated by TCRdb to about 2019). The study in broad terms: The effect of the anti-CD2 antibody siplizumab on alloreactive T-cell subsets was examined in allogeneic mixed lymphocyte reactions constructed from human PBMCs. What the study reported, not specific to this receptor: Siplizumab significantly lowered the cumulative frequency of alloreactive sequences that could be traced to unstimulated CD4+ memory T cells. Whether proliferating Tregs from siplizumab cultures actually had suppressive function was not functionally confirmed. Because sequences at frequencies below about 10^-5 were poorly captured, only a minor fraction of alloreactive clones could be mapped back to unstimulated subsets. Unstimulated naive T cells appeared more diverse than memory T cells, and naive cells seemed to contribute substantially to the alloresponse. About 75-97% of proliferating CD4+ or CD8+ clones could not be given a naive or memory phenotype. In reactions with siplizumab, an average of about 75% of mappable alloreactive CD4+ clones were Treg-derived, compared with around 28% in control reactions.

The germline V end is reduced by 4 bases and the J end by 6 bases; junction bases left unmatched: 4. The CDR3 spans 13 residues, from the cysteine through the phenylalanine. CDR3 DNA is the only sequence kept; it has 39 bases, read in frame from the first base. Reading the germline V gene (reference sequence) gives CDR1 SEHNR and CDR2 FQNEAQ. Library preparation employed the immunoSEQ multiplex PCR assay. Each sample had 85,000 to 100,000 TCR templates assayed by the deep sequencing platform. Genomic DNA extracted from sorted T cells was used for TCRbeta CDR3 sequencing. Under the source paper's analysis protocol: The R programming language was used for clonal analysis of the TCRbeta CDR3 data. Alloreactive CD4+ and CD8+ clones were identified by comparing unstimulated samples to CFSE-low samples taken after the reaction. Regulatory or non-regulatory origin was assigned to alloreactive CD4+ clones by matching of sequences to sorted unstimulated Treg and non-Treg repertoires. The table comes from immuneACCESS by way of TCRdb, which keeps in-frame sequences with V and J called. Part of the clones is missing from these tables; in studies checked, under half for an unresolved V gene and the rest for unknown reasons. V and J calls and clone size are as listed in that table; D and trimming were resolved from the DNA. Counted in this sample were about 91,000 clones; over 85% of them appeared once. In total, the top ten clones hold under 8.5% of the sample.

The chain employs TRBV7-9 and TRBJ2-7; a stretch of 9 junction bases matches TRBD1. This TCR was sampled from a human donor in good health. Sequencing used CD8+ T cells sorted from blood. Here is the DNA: TGTGCCAGCAGCTCTACAGGGGGCCCCGAGCAGTACTTC. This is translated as CASSSTGGPEQYF.